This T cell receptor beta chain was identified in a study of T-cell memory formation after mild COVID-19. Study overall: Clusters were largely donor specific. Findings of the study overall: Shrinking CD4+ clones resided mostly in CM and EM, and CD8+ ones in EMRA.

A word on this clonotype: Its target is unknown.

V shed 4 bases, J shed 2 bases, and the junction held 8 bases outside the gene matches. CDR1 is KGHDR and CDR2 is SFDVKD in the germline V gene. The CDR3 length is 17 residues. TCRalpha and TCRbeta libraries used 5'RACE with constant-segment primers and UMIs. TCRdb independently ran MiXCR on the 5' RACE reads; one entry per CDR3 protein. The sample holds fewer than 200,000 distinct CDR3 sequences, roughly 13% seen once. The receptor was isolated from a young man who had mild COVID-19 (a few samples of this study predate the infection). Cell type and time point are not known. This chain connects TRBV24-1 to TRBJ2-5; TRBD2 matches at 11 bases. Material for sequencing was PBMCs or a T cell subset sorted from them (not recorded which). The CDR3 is CATSDDRLAGRQETQYF. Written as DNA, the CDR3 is TGTGCCACCAGTGACGACCGACTAGCGGGGAGACAAGAGACCCAGTACTTC.